A selection of T cell receptor beta chains follows, all from one sample in a study of beta chain features in type 1 diabetes. Sequencing was performed with immunoSEQ multiplex PCR; in TCRdb, only in-frame clones are kept and a portion is missing. The sample holds approximately 360,000 clones, 10% to 15% seen once. The sample consisted of naive CD4+ T cells from blood. The receptors here all came from a woman aged 18-29 years with type 1 diabetes. The CDR3 runs from the conserved cysteine through the conserved F or W. Fields, in order: V gene, clone size, J gene, D gene, CDR3 protein, CDR3 DNA. A D gene is named only where the DNA matches it firmly. Not all rows give a size; the values are once, few, many and, for expanded clones, a class.

TRBV6-1,.,TRBJ2-3,.,CASTSTDTQYF,TGTGCCTCCACAAGTACAGATACGCAGTATTTT
TRBV11-2,.,TRBJ2-2,.,CASTPQGRELFF,TGTGCCAGCACCCCACAGGGCCGGGAGCTGTTTTTT
TRBV5-4,few,TRBJ1-1,.,CASSLGSRTGSTEAFF,TGTGCCAGCAGCTTGGGATCGCGGACGGGAAGCACTGAAGCTTTCTTT
TRBV4-3,.,TRBJ2-5,TRBD1,CASSPVGGQGEVETQYF,TGCGCCAGCAGCCCGGTGGGAGGACAGGGGGAGGTGGAGACCCAGTACTTC
TRBV29-1,few,TRBJ1-2,TRBD1,CSVVKTGGLYGYTF,TGCAGCGTTGTAAAGACAGGGGGCCTCTATGGCTACACCTTC
TRBV6-5,few,TRBJ2-1,TRBD2,CASSYGTSGTYNEQFF,TGTGCCAGCAGTTACGGAACTAGCGGGACCTACAATGAGCAGTTCTTC
TRBV5-4,.,TRBJ1-2,TRBD1,CASSWGTGHPNGYTF,TGTGCCAGCAGCTGGGGGACAGGACATCCTAATGGCTACACCTTC
TRBV7-6,few,TRBJ2-7,.,CASSPGQLRPEQYF,TGTGCCAGCAGCCCTGGACAGCTTCGACCCGAGCAGTACTTC
TRBV5-1,.,TRBJ2-3,.,CASSSGSTDTQYF,TGCGCCAGCAGCTCAGGGAGCACAGATACGCAGTATTTT
TRBV30,.,TRBJ2-7,.,CAWTHSSYEQYF,TGTGCCTGGACCCACAGCTCCTACGAGCAGTACTTC
TRBV4-3,few,TRBJ1-2,.,CASSQGEGYGYTF,TGCGCCAGCAGCCAAGGGGAGGGATATGGCTACACCTTC
TRBV4-3,few,TRBJ1-1,.,CASSQDPSTGSNTEAFF,TGCGCCAGCAGCCAAGATCCCTCTACAGGGTCGAACACTGAAGCTTTCTTT
TRBV2,few,TRBJ2-7,TRBD1,CATAGQGAYEQYF,TGTGCCACGGCGGGCCAGGGGGCCTACGAGCAGTACTTC
TRBV18,.,TRBJ1-2,.,CASSPVIAQGTYGYTF,TGTGCCAGCTCACCAGTGATTGCACAGGGCACATATGGCTACACCTTC
TRBV9,.,TRBJ2-5,TRBD2,CASSPSGGIQETQYF,TGTGCCAGCAGCCCTAGCGGGGGGATACAAGAGACCCAGTACTTC
TRBV11-2,.,TRBJ2-1,.,CASSLTRDNEQFF,TGTGCCAGCAGCTTAACGAGAGATAATGAGCAGTTCTTC
TRBV2,few,TRBJ2-1,.,CASKEHDGSNEQFF,TGTGCCAGCAAGGAGCATGACGGGAGCAATGAGCAGTTCTTC
TRBV5-1,few,TRBJ2-1,.,CASMVANNYNEQFF,TGCGCCAGCATGGTGGCAAACAACTACAATGAGCAGTTCTTC
TRBV6-6,.,TRBJ1-5,.,CASTIVVNQPQHF,TGTGCCAGCACCATAGTCGTCAATCAGCCCCAGCATTTT
TRBV14,few,TRBJ1-2,.,CASSPTNDFYGYTF,TGTGCCAGCAGTCCCACGAACGACTTCTATGGCTACACCTTC
TRBV5-1,few,TRBJ1-2,TRBD1,CASSFGTGGDGYTF,TGCGCCAGCAGCTTCGGGACAGGGGGAGATGGCTACACCTTC
TRBV30,few,TRBJ1-1,TRBD1,CAWSRLDRDHTEAFF,TGTGCCTGGAGTCGACTTGACAGGGACCACACTGAAGCTTTCTTT
TRBV14,.,TRBJ1-2,.,CASSNSGGTGYTF,TGTGCCAGCAGCAATAGTGGCGGAACTGGCTACACCTTC
TRBV12-5,.,TRBJ2-2,.,CASGLSGRTGELFF,TGTGCTAGTGGTTTGTCAGGGAGGACCGGGGAGCTGTTTTTT
TRBV10-3,few,TRBJ2-3,TRBD2,CAIARLAGALDTQYF,TGTGCCATCGCGCGACTAGCGGGAGCGCTGGATACGCAGTATTTT
TRBV7-9,.,TRBJ2-1,.,CASSLPLTSYNEQFF,TGTGCCAGCAGCTTGCCTCTTACTTCCTACAATGAGCAGTTCTTC
TRBV27,.,TRBJ2-5,TRBD2,CASSPPGRGQYF,TGTGCCAGCAGTCCCCCCGGGAGGGGCCAGTACTTC
TRBV29-1,.,TRBJ1-2,.,CSVDQTLLPYGYTF,TGCAGCGTTGACCAAACTCTCCTGCCCTATGGCTACACCTTC
TRBV10-3,.,TRBJ2-5,.,CAISDGATNGETQYF,TGTGCCATCAGTGATGGGGCCACTAATGGGGAGACCCAGTACTTC
TRBV9,.,TRBJ2-2,.,CASSAPGTPFTGELFF,TGTGCCAGCAGCGCCCCCGGGACACCATTCACCGGGGAGCTGTTTTTT
TRBV7-8,.,TRBJ1-2,TRBD1,CASSPRTGENYGYTF,TGTGCCAGCAGCCCTCGGACAGGGGAAAACTATGGCTACACCTTC
TRBV4-3,.,TRBJ2-3,TRBD2,CASSQTGLGEDTQYF,TGCGCCAGCAGCCAGACCGGACTAGGGGAAGATACGCAGTATTTT
TRBV15,few,TRBJ2-7,.,CATSREGQARFRQQYF,TGTGCCACCAGCAGGGAAGGACAAGCAAGGTTCCGTCAGCAGTACTTC
TRBV5-1,few,TRBJ2-5,TRBD1,CASSSGTGVETQYF,TGCGCCAGCAGCTCCGGGACAGGGGTGGAGACCCAGTACTTC
TRBV5-1,few,TRBJ2-7,TRBD1,CASSDLTGTGGYEQYF,TGCGCCAGCAGCGATTTGACCGGGACAGGGGGCTACGAGCAGTACTTC
TRBV4-3,.,TRBJ2-5,.,CASSPLAGAEPATQYF,TGCGCCAGCAGCCCGCTTGCGGGGGCGGAACCCGCGACCCAGTACTTC
TRBV7-2,few,TRBJ2-5,TRBD2,CASRFTSGGVETQYF,TGTGCCAGCAGATTCACTAGCGGGGGGGTTGAGACCCAGTACTTC
TRBV6-4,few,TRBJ1-1,.,CASSATGSTEAFF,TGTGCCAGCAGTGCTACAGGTAGCACTGAAGCTTTCTTT
TRBV5-1,.,TRBJ1-1,.,CASSSGSNTEAFF,TGCGCCAGCAGCTCGGGGTCAAACACTGAAGCTTTCTTT
TRBV9,.,TRBJ2-3,TRBD2,CASSVAAGGDTQYF,TGTGCCAGCAGCGTAGCGGCGGGGGGAGATACGCAGTATTTT
TRBV28,few,TRBJ2-2,.,CASSAGGNTGELFF,TGTGCCAGCAGTGCCGGGGGAAACACCGGGGAGCTGTTTTTT
TRBV5-1,.,TRBJ1-2,.,CASSLASSNYGYTF,TGCGCCAGCAGCTTGGCGTCCTCTAACTATGGCTACACCTTC
TRBV5-4,.,TRBJ1-1,.,CASSFSNTEAFF,TGTGCCAGCAGCTTCAGTAACACTGAAGCTTTCTTT
TRBV5-1,few,TRBJ1-5,.,CASSSGWAGEPQHF,TGCGCCAGCAGCTCCGGGTGGGCAGGGGAGCCCCAGCATTTT
TRBV2,few,TRBJ1-2,.,CATREDMAYGYTF,TGTGCCACCCGGGAGGACATGGCATATGGCTACACCTTC
TRBV7-9,few,TRBJ2-4,TRBD1,CASSAGQGANIQYF,TGTGCCAGCAGCGCGGGACAGGGAGCAAACATTCAGTACTTC
TRBV7-9,few,TRBJ2-1,.,CASSFGYEQFF,TGTGCCAGCAGCTTTGGCTATGAGCAGTTCTTC
TRBV30,few,TRBJ1-1,.,CAWSRQGPISMNTEAFF,TGTGCCTGGAGTAGGCAGGGCCCAATCTCTATGAACACTGAAGCTTTCTTT
TRBV30,.,TRBJ1-2,.,CAWSRSRDRSYGYTF,TGTGCCTGGAGTCGGTCGAGAGACAGGAGCTATGGCTACACCTTC
TRBV4-2,.,TRBJ2-6,TRBD1,CASSPRTGDSGANVLTF,TGTGCCAGCAGCCCCCGGACAGGGGACTCTGGGGCCAACGTCCTGACTTTC
TRBV5-1,few,TRBJ1-2,TRBD1,CASSGGQGAYGYTF,TGCGCCAGCAGCGGAGGACAGGGGGCTTATGGCTACACCTTC
TRBV11-1,.,TRBJ1-6,.,CASSWARYNSPLHF,TGTGCCAGCAGCTGGGCAAGATATAATTCACCCCTCCACTTT
TRBV19,.,TRBJ1-5,.,CASRLGGARQPQHF,TGTGCCAGCCGCCTTGGGGGGGCTCGGCAGCCCCAGCATTTT
TRBV19,.,TRBJ2-7,TRBD1,CASSLQATGGYEQYF,TGTGCCAGTAGTCTGCAGGCGACAGGGGGCTACGAGCAGTACTTC